The clone carrying this TCR beta chain showed up just a few times. What it binds is not known. This entry is derived from a study of T-cell reconstitution after alpha-beta-depleted transplantation in children. General study results and limits: The origin of alpha-beta T cells about two months after transplant was reportedly several hundred expanded graft clones.

For TCRbeta, the library was prepared with unique molecular identifiers. TCRdb ran MiXCR on the PCR reads and lists one entry per CDR3 protein. The table has around 580,000 distinct CDR3 sequences, 20% to 30% seen once; the top ten hold 36%. Germline CDR1 reads SGHRS; CDR2 reads YFSETQ. CDR3 size: 16 residues. V lost 0 bases and J lost 2; bases outside the gene matches: 4. V is TRBV5-1 and J is TRBJ2-1, with 8 bases lining up with TRBD2. This specimen consisted of PBMCs, obtained before TCRalphabeta/CD19-depleted stem cell transplant. The receptor comes from a boy in the first two years of life with Wiskott-Aldrich syndrome, due to receive a stem cell transplant. CDR3 protein: CASSLGSGKTYNEQFF. CDR3 in DNA: TGCGCCAGCAGCTTGGGTAGCGGGAAAACCTACAATGAGCAGTTCTTC.